These 8 T cell receptor beta chains were sequenced from one sample in a study of cytomegalovirus exposure and HLA in healthy donors (dated by TCRdb to 2017 to 2019). Libraries were built with the immunoSEQ multiplex PCR assay. Imported from immuneACCESS, the table was reduced by TCRdb to in-frame sequences with V and J called. These copies leave out some clones; in studies compared against another copy, an unresolved V gene accounts for under half, and the cause of the remainder is not known. Here the sample has 250,000 to 400,000 clones; over 75% occur a single time. The ten most abundant clones make up roughly 0.96% of the sample. Sequencing used PBMCs. The source is a man younger than 40 in good health and CMV-seronegative.

This clone has only a few counts. The V call is TRBV2, the J call TRBJ1-6; D remains ambiguous. The CDR3 has 14 amino acids. Looked up from germline, CDR1 is SNHLY and CDR2 is FYNNEI. Trimming left V 7 bases short and J 5 bases short, with 12 bases between. The CDR3 DNA follows: TGTGCCAGCAAATTTTCCCGTAATAATTCACCCCTCCACTTT. Translation: CASKFSRNNSPLHF.

The chain has TRBV6-1 and TRBJ2-3, with D possibly being TRBD1 (6 bases). The V gene lost 2 bases and the J gene lost 2 bases, with 11 bases spanning the gap. This CDR3 comprises 15 residues. Germline loops: CDR1 MNHNS, CDR2 SASEGT. CDR3 loop: CASSELAGATDTQYF. CDR3 in DNA: TGTGCCAGCAGTGAATTGGCAGGGGCCACAGATACGCAGTATTTT.

The chain combines TRBV19 with TRBJ1-2; no firm D call. CDR1 LNHDA and CDR2 SQIVND come from the germline V gene (reference sequence). V lost 0 bases, J lost 3 bases, and 8 bases lay in between. This CDR3 is 14 amino acids long. The CDR3 coding sequence is TGTGCCAGTAGTATAGATCGGGGATACTATGGCTACACCTTC. Translating it yields CASSIDRGYYGYTF.

V and J are TRBV4-1 and TRBJ2-5; D is perhaps TRBD2 (6 bases). Germline V lookup: CDR1 MGHRA, CDR2 YSYEKL. The CDR3 length is 15 residues. The germline V and J ends were trimmed by 3 bases and 4 bases, with 15 bases remaining between them. The CDR3 DNA reads as TGCGCCAGCAGCCAGACGGGGGTAGAGGGAGAGACCCAGTACTTC. It translates to CASSQTGVEGETQYF.

This clone was recorded only once. V and J are TRBV5-4 and TRBJ2-5; D is undetermined. CDR1 is SGHNT and CDR2 is YYREEE in the germline V gene (reference sequence). The germline V and J ends were trimmed by 0 bases and 13 bases, with 13 bases remaining between them. This CDR3 is 12 amino acids long. The CDR3 DNA reads TGTGCCAGCAGCTTGGACAATCGGGTAATGTACTTC. Translating gives CASSLDNRVMYF. Full variable domain (missing parts from reference TRBV5-4 and TRBJ2-5): ETGVTQSPTHLIKTRGQQVTLRCSSQSGHNTVSWYQQALGQGPQFIFQYYREEENGRGNFPPRFSGLQFPNYSSELNVNALELDDSALYLCASSLDNRVMYFGPGTRLLVL.

The V call is TRBV18, the J call TRBJ1-4; D gene uncertain. Between the trimmed V and J ends, which lost 3 bases and 7 bases, there was a span of 12 bases. CDR1 and CDR2 from the germline V gene are KGHSH and LQKENI. CDR3 length equals 14 residues. The CDR3 bases are TGTGCCAGCTCACCGATAGACGGAGGTGAAAAACTGTTTTTT. It yields the protein CASSPIDGGEKLFF.

V gene TRBV7-8 combines with J gene TRBJ2-7, with TRBD1 as a possible D gene (6 bases). The CDR3 totals 16 residues. Germline V lookup: CDR1 SGHVS, CDR2 FQNEAQ. V gave up 5 bases and J gave up 5 bases, with 22 bases separating them. This chain's CDR3 is CASSPRAGGQQHEQYF. DNA for the CDR3: TGTGCCAGCAGCCCTCGGGCGGGCGGACAGCAACACGAGCAGTACTTC.

This sequence joins TRBV30 and TRBJ1-1; D is uncertain. The germline CDR1 and CDR2 sequences are GTSNPN and SVGIG (reference sequence). V lost 0 bases, J lost 4 bases, and 12 bases lay in between. CDR3 length: 14 amino acids. The chain's CDR3 is CAWSVVSGGTEAFF. In DNA form, the CDR3 reads TGTGCCTGGAGTGTAGTCAGTGGTGGCACTGAAGCTTTCTTT. Using reference TRBV30 and TRBJ1-1 for the parts outside the CDR3, the full variable domain is SQTIHQWPATLVQPVGSPLSLECTVEGTSNPNLYWYRQAAGRGLQLLFYSVGIGQISSEVPQNLSASRPQDRQFILSSKKLLLSDSGFYLCAWSVVSGGTEAFFGQGTRLTVV.